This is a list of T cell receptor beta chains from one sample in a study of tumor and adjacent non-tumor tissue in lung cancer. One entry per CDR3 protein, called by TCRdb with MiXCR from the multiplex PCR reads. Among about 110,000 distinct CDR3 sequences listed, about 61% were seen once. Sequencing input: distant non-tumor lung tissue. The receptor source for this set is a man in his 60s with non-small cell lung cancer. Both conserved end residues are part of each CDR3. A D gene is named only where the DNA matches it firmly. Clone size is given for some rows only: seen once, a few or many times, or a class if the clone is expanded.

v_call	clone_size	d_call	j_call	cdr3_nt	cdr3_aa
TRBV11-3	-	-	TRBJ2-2	TGTGCCAACAGCTTAGGCGGAAAGGCCTACACTGGGGAGCTGTTTTTT	CANSLGGKAYTGELFF
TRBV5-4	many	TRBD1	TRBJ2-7	TGTGCCAGCAGCGCAGTTACCGGGACAGCCCACGAGCAGTACTTC	CASSAVTGTAHEQYF
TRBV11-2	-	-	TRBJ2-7	TGTACCAGCAGCTTGGGGGCTAGCGAGTACTCCTACGAGCTGTACTTC	CTSSLGASEYSYELYF
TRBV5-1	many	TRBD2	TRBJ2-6	TGCGCCAGCACCTCCGGCGGGGGAGCTGGGGCCAACGTCCTGACTTTC	CASTSGGGAGANVLTF
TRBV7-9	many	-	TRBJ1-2	TGTGCCAGCAGCTTAGCAAGTGGAACTAGGCACCTCTATGGCTACACCTTC	CASSLASGTRHLYGYTF
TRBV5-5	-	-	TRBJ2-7	TGTGTCAGCAGCTACCCCAAGGGACACCGAGAGCAGTACTTC	CVSSYPKGHREQYF
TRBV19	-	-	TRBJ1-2	TGTGCCAGGATGGACATGTCCTATGGCTATACCTTC	CARMDMSYGYTF
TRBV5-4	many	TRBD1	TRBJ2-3	TGTGCCAGCAGCTTGGTTTCAGGGGGCTTCGCAGATACGCAGTATTTT	CASSLVSGGFADTQYF
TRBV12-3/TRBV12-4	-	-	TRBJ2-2	TGTGCCAGCAGTCTCGGGGCTAACTGGAACACCGGGGAGCTGTTTTTT	CASSLGANWNTGELFF
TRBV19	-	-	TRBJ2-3	TGTGCCAGTAGTAGAAGAGGAAGCACAGGTACGCAGTATTTT	CASSRRGSTGTQYF
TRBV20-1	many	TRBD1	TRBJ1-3	TGCAGTGCTAGAGATCTCTGGAGGACAGGGAGCTCTGGAAACACCATATATTTT	CSARDLWRTGSSGNTIYF
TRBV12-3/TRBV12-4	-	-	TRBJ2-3	TGTGCCAGCAGTTTGGTGACCACAGATACACATTATTTT	CASSLVTTDTHYF
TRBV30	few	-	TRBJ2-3	TGTGCCTGGTGTGTAGAGTGGACAGATACGCAGTATTTT	CAWCVEWTDTQYF
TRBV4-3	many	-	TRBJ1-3	TGCGCCAGCAGCCAAGACCCGGGCTACTCTGGAAACACCATATATTTT	CASSQDPGYSGNTIYF
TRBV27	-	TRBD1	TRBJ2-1	TGTGCCAGCAGTCCAGGGACAGGGGGCAATGAGCAGTTCTTC	CASSPGTGGNEQFF
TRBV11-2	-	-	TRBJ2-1	TGTACCACTGGGAATGAGCAGTTTTTC	CTTGNEQFF
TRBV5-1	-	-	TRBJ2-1	TGCGTCAGCAGCTTGGGAGGGGGCCGCTACAATGAGCAGTTCTTC	CVSSLGGGRYNEQFF
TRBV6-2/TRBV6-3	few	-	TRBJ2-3	TGTGCCAGCTGTTACTTGGATACGCAGTATTTT	CASCYLDTQYF
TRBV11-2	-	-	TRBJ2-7	TGTGCCAGTAGGAGGGCTAGTGGGATCTCCTATGAGCAGTACTTC	CASRRASGISYEQYF
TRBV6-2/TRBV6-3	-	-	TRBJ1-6	TGTGCCTCTACCCCAGTGCTTAGGAACTCATCCCTCCACTTT	CASTPVLRNSSLHF
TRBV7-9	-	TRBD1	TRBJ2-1	TGTGCCAGCAGCCTAGGGACAGGACTTTACGATGAGCAGTTCTTC	CASSLGTGLYDEQFF
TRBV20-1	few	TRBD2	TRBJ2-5	TGCAGTGCTAGGGGACTAAACCAAGAGACCCAGTACTTC	CSARGLNQETQYF
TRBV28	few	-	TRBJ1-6	TGTGCCAGCACCCCTGGGCTAAGGAATCCACCCCTCCACTTT	CASTPGLRNPPLHF
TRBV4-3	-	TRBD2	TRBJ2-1	TGCGCCAGCAGCCAAGGACTAGCTCATACAAAGGAGCAGTTCTTT	CASSQGLAHTKEQFF
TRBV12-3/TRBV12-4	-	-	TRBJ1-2	TGTCCCAGCAGCCAAACACTCTATGGCTACACCTTC	CPSSQTLYGYTF
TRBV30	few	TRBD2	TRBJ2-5	TGTGCCTGGACCATCGAGGGACTAGCCAAAGAGACCCAGTACTTC	CAWTIEGLAKETQYF
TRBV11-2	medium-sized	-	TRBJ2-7	TGTGCCAGCAGCTTAGAAGCTCAGGGTGTCTACGAGCAGTACTTC	CASSLEAQGVYEQYF
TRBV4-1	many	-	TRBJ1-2	TGCGCCAGCAGCCAAGATGGTTACTATGGCTACACCTTC	CASSQDGYYGYTF
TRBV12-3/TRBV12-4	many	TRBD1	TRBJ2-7	TGTGCCAGCAGGTTTAGACAGGGTTCCTACGAGCAGTACTTC	CASRFRQGSYEQYF